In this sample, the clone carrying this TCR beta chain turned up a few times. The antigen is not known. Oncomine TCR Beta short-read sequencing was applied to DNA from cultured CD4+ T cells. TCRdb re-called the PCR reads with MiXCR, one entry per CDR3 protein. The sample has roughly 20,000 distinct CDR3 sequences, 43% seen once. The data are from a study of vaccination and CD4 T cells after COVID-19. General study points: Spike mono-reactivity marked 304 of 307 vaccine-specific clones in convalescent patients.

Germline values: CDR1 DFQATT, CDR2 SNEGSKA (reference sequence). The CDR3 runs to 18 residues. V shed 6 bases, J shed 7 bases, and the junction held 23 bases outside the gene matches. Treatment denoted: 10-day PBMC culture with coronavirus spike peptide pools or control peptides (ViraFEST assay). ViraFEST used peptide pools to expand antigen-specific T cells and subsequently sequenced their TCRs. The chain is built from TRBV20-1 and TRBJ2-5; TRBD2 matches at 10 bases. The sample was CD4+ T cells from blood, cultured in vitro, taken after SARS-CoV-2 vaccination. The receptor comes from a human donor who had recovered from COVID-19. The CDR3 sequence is CSAGAIAGGPSVTGTQYF. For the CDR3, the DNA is TGCAGTGCGGGGGCAATAGCGGGGGGCCCGTCAGTCACAGGGACCCAGTACTTC.